This entry concerns a single T cell receptor (beta chain). This CDR3 spans 17 amino acids. Germline loops: CDR1 SGHDN, CDR2 FVKESK. The V segment lost 2 bases and the J segment 2 bases; nucleotides outside the gene matches: 8. This sample is drawn from a study of blood T cell repertoires in COVID-19. Looking at the study overall: From the United States, Italy and Spain came samples of acute and convalescent COVID-19. T cells, B-cell-depleted T cells, or PBMCs provided the cDNA or gDNA that served as material.

Clones were sequenced by immunoSEQ multiplex PCR, and TCRdb holds only the in-frame ones, with some missing. The sample has about 150,000 clones, 70% to 90% seen once. The sequence derives from a man aged 45-60 years who had recovered from COVID-19. V is TRBV14 and J is TRBJ2-3, with 9 nucleotides matching TRBD2. Material: peripheral blood. The DNA of the CDR3 is TGTGCCAGCAGCCAACACCTTATAGCGGGAGCCACAGATACGCAGTATTTT. Translation: CASSQHLIAGATDTQYF.